This TCR beta chain was found in a study of blood T cells in healthy people across ages. The J segment lost 6 bases and the V segment lost 5 bases, leaving 16 bases of the junction unmatched. Germline V gene data show CDR1 as DFQATT and CDR2 as SNEGSKA (reference sequence). CDR3 length: 17 residues. The use of a sample-barcoded 5' primer and a J-beta primer mix characterized a second PCR of roughly 7 to 11 cycles. Tagging of each cDNA molecule was performed by a template-switch adaptor with 12 random nucleotides. MiXCR, run by TCRdb on the 5' RACE reads, gives a single entry per CDR3 protein. The sample comprises some 1.5 million distinct CDR3 sequences, 42% of which are singletons, and less than 5% rests with the top ten. Study findings and constraints: Age advanced and TCR beta diversity per million T cells fell, roughly linearly. Diversity figures derived from one million T cells were judged to underestimate the true value.

Details on this clonotype: Its antigen is as yet unknown.

This sequence originates from a young woman in good health. The sample consisted of blood. The chain employs TRBV20-1 and TRBJ2-5; 12 bases line up with TRBD2. Written as DNA, the CDR3 is TGCAGTGCTCTTATCATTTCTAGCGGGAGGGGCGCCCAGACCCAGTACTTC. Translating it yields CSALIISSGRGAQTQYF.